This TCR beta chain was obtained from a study of T cell responses to AZD1222 COVID-19 vaccine. Findings and caveats of the study: Donors skewed white British and female; clonal diversity was possibly underestimated. Repertoires in all cases were sampled only once the peak T cell response had passed. Reportedly, close to half of spike-specific TCRs are directed against unmutated variant regions. Spike-specific TCR breadth and depth grew following two AZD1222 doses.

As to this clone: Its antigen is unidentified.

Trimming shortened V by 9 bases and J by 7 bases, and 19 bases separated the two germline ends. Germline V CDR1 and CDR2: SGHDN, FVKESK. The CDR3 consists of 13 residues. Only in-frame clones appear in the TCRdb table, and some are missing; sequencing was by immunoSEQ multiplex PCR. The sample includes 150,000 to 160,000 clones, approximately 87% of them seen just once. The V call is TRBV14, the J call TRBJ2-7, with TRBD2 as a possible D gene (6 bases). The receptor was derived from an adult in good health. Sequences were derived from peripheral blood, sampled on day 0 of MenACWY control vaccination. DNA for the CDR3: TGTGCCAGTGCGGGGCTTGCCCTTTGGGAGCAGTACTTC. Amino acids: CASAGLALWEQYF.